Described below is a single T cell receptor beta chain sequence and its context. There is no known antigen for this receptor. No clone much larger than this one lies a single base away; base qualities are absent. These data are taken from a study of T cell responses to AZD1222 COVID-19 vaccine (dated by TCRdb to the early 2020s). General notes on the study: Because spike-specific TCR depth and breadth did not differ between the two schedules, AZD1222 recipients who got a second dose at roughly 4 weeks were pooled with those who got a second dose at roughly 12 weeks. Trial participants were enrolled into age subgroups of 18-55, 56-69 and 70-plus years, which contained roughly 140, 27 and 60 TCR-sequenced participants, respectively. A total of under 250 trial participants underwent TCR sequencing, of whom about 210 had received two doses of AZD1222 and about 25 had received two doses of the MenACWY control vaccine.

The CDR3 regions of human TCRbeta chains were subjected to immunosequencing. Per the original workflow: TCRs in the repertoires were matched against a reference library of SARS-CoV-2-specific TCRs that had been generated with the MIRA antigen-specificity platform. Breadth was defined as the fraction of unique TCRs that were SARS-CoV-2-associated, and depth was defined as the fraction of total T cells that were SARS-CoV-2-associated. Using the MIRA data, each spike-specific TCR was mapped to the spike region that the TCR reacts to and placed in a CD4 or CD8 class. Log10-transformed breadth and depth values were compared by one-way ANOVA with Sidak's multiple comparisons tests. In its TCRdb copy, this immuneACCESS table keeps in-frame sequences only and misses some clones. Where compared with another copy, unresolved V genes explain less than half of these, and the others have no known cause. V, J and clone size are taken as reported in that table, and D and trimming were inferred from the DNA itself. The sample table contains 70,000 to 90,000 clones; only one count was recorded for approximately 89% of them. The ten top clones hold over 2% of the sample.

Here is what the overall study found, with its caveats: The 56-69-year group was small, and its depth increase did not reach significance, likely because of low power. After two AZD1222 doses, spike-specific TCR breadth and depth were significantly higher than at day 0 and than in MenACWY recipients. Participants were mostly white British and included more females than males, and it was suggested by the authors that clonal diversity may have been underestimated. Conclusions about previously exposed vaccinees are limited because only a handful of AZD1222 recipients were SARS-CoV-2 seropositive at baseline. Because no day 14 peak-response samples were available, the repertoires could be characterized only after the peak T cell response. Vaccine-associated CD4 TCRs spanned the whole spike protein, with dominant responses in regions 160-218 and 743-854. Epitopes outside the regions mutated in the B.1.351 and B.1.1.7 variants were reportedly recognized by nearly half of the unique spike-specific TCRs.

This sample's time point label indicates: baseline before first vaccination. Vaccinee samples were obtained from the UK trials COV001 and COV002, which included a single-blind randomized controlled phase 2/3 trial of AZD1222 (ChAdOx1 nCoV-19) in healthy adults. Trial participant PBMC samples were collected at day 0 and day 28 after the second dose for TCRbeta chain sequencing. The specimen comprised peripheral blood, sampled on day 0 of AZD1222 vaccination. This TCR was sampled from an adult in good health.

The CDR3 reads as follows: CASSEPNRGGSNEKLFF. The DNA sequence reads TGTGCCAGCAGTGAACCGAACAGGGGAGGGTCTAATGAAAAACTGTTTTTT. The chain joins TRBV2 to TRBJ1-4; 7 central bases correspond to TRBD1. Germline trimming amounts to 2 bases on V and 3 bases on J, with 9 as the count of junction bases outside the gene matches. CDR1 and CDR2 were assigned from the germline V gene as SNHLY and FYNNEI. From cysteine to phenylalanine, the CDR3 is 17 amino acids long. Only CDR3 DNA is held: 51 bases, read in frame from base 1.